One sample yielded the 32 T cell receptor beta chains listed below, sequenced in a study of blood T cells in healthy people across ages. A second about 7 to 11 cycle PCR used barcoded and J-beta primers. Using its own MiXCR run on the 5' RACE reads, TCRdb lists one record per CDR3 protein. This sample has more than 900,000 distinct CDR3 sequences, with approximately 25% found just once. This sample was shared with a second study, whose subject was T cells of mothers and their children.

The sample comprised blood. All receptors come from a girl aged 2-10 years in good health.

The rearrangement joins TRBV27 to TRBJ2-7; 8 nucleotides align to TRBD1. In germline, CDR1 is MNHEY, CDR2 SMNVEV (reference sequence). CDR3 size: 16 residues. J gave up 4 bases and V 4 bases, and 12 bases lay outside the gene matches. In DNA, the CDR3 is TGTGCCAGCAGTTCTGGACAGGGTAGTTTGGCGTACGAGCAGTACTTC. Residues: CASSSGQGSLAYEQYF.

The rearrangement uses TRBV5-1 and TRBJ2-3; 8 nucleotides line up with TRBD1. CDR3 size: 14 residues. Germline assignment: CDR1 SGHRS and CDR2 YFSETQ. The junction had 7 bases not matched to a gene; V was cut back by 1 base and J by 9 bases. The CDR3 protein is CASSLRDRGITQYF. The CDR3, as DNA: TGCGCCAGCAGCTTGCGTGACAGGGGAATCACGCAGTATTTT.

The CDR3 DNA reads TGTGCCAGCAGCCTCCGGGACAGCGAGCAGTTCTTC. It codes for CASSLRDSEQFF. This sequence joins TRBV3-1 and TRBJ2-1, with 7 bases aligning to TRBD1. Per the germline V gene, CDR1 is LGHDT and CDR2 is YNNKEL (reference sequence). J was trimmed by 10 bases and V by 4 bases; bases with no gene match: 4. The CDR3 is 12 residues long.

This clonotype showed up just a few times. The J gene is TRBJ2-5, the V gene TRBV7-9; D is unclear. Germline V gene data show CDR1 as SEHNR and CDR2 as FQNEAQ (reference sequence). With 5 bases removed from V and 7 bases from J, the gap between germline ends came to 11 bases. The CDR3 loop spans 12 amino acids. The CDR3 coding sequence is TGTGCCAGCAGCACTCGAGGTGGGACCCAGTACTTC. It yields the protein CASSTRGGTQYF.

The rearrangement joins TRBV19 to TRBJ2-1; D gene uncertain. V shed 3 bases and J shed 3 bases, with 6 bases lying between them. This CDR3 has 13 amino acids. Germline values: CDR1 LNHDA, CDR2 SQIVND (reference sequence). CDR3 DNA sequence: TGTGCCAGTAGTATTTCTGTCTACAATGAGCAGTTCTTC. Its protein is CASSISVYNEQFF.

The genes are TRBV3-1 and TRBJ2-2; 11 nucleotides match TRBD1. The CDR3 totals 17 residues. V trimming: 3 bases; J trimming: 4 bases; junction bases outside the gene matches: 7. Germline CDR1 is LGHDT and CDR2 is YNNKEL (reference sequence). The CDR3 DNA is TGTGCCAGCAGCCACACTACCGGGACAGGGGGCACCGGGGAGCTGTTTTTT. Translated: CASSHTTGTGGTGELFF. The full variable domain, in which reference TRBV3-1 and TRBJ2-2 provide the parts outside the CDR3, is DTAVSQTPKYLVTQMGNDKSIKCEQNLGHDTMYWYKQDSKKFLKIMFSYNNKELIINETVPNRFSPKSPDKAHLNLHINSLELGDSAVYFCASSHTTGTGGTGELFFGEGSRLTVL.

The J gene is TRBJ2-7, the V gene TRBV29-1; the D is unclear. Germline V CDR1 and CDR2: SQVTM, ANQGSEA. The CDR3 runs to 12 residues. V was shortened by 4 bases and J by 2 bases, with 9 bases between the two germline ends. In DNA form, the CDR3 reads TGCAGCGTTGTTGCGGAACCCTACGAGCAGTACTTC. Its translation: CSVVAEPYEQYF.

The CDR3, as DNA: TGTGCCAGCAGTGGGGTCTCCAGGGGGACCGGGGAGCTGTTTTTT. Its protein product is CASSGVSRGTGELFF. The rearrangement uses TRBV7-2 and TRBJ2-2; TRBD1 aligns across 7 bases. V shed 6 bases, J shed 5 bases, and the junction held 9 bases outside the gene matches. The germline gives CDR1 SGHTA, CDR2 FQGNSA. CDR3 size: 15 residues. Together with reference TRBV7-2 and TRBJ2-2, the CDR3 gives the full variable domain: GAGVSQSPSNKVTEKGKDVELRCDPISGHTALYWYRQSLGQGLEFLIYFQGNSAPDKSGLPSDRFSAERTGGSVSTLTIQRTQQEDSAVYLCASSGVSRGTGELFFGEGSRLTVL.

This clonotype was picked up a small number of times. The CDR3 here is CASSLEGTGGSPLHF. CDR3 bases: TGTGCCAGCAGCTTAGAAGGGACAGGGGGTTCACCCCTCCACTTT. The V and J genes are TRBV11-2 and TRBJ1-6, with 11 bases aligning to TRBD1. The CDR3 spans 15 residues. With V trimmed by 0 bases and J by 9 bases, 1 base remained unmatched. Germline values: CDR1 SGHAT, CDR2 FQNNGV.

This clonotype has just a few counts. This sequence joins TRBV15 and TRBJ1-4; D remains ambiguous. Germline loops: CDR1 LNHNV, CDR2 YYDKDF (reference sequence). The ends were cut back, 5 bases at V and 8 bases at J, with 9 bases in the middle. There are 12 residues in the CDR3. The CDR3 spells CATSPPREKLFF. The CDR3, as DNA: TGTGCCACCAGCCCCCCCCGGGAAAAACTGTTTTTT.

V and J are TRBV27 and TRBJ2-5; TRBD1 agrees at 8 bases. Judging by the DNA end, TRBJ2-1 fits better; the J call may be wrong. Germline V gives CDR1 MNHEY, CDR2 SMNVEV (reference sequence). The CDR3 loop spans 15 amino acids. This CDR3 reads CASRDRQGPYNEQFF. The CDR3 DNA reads TGTGCCAGCAGGGACCGACAGGGGCCCTACAATGAGCAGTTCTTC.

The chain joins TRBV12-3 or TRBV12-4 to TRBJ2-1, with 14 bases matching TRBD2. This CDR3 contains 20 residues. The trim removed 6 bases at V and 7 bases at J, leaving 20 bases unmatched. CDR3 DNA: TGTGCCAGCAGCCCTTTAGAGGGGACTAGCGGGAGAGCCTTAAGTAATGAGCAGTTCTTC. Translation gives CASSPLEGTSGRALSNEQFF.

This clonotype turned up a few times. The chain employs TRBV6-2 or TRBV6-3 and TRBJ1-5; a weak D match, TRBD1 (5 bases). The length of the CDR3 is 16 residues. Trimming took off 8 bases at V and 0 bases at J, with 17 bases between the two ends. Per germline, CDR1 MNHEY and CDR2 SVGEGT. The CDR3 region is CASLAQGKHSNQPQHF. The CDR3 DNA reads TGTGCCAGCCTTGCTCAGGGAAAACATAGCAATCAGCCCCAGCATTTT.

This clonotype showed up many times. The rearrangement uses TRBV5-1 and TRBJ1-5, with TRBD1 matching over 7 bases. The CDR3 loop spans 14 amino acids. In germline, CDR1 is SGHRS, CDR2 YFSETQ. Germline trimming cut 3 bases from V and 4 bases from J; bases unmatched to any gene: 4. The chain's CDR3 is CASSSGGSNQPQHF. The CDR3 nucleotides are TGCGCCAGCAGCTCAGGGGGATCGAATCAGCCCCAGCATTTT.

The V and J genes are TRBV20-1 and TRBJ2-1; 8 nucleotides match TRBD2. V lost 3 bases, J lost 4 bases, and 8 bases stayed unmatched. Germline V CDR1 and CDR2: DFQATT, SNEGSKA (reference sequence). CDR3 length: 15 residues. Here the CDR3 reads CSARGISGTYNEQFF. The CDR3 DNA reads TGCAGTGCTAGGGGCATTAGCGGGACGTACAATGAGCAGTTCTTC.

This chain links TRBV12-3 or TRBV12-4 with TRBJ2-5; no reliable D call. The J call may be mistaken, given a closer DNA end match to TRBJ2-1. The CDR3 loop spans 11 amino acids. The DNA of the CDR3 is TGTGCCAGCAACCTTCGGAATGAGCAGTTCTTC. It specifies CASNLRNEQFF.

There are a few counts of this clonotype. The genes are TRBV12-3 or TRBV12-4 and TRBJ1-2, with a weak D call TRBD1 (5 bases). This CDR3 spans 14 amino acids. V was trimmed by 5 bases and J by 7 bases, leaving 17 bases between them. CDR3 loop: CASSRGHDTGGYTF. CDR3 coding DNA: TGTGCCAGCAGTCGCGGACACGATACGGGTGGCTACACCTTC.

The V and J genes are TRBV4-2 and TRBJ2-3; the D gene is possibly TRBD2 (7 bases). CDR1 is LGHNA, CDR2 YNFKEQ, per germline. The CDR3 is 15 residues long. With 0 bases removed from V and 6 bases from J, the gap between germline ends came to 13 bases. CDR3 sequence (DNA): TGTGCCAGCAGCCAAGACCGAGGGGGGGCCGATACGCAGTATTTT. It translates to CASSQDRGGADTQYF.

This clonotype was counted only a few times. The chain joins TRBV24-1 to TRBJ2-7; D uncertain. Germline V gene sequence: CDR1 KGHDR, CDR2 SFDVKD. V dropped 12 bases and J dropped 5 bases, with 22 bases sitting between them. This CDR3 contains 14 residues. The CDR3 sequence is CAVGAGNWADEQYF. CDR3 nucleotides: TGTGCCGTCGGCGCTGGGAATTGGGCCGACGAGCAGTACTTC.

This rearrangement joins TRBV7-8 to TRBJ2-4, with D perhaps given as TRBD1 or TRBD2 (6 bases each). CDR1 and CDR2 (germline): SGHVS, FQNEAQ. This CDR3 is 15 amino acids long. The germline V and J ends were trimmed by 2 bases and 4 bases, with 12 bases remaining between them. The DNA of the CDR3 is TGTGCCAGCAGCTTAAACGGGGGCCAGAAAAACATTCAGTACTTC. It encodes CASSLNGGQKNIQYF.

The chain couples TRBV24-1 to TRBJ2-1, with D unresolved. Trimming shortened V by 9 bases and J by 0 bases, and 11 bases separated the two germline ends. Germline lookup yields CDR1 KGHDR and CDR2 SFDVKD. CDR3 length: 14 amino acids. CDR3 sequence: CATGPMSSYNEQFF. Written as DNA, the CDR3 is TGTGCCACCGGACCAATGAGCTCCTACAATGAGCAGTTCTTC.

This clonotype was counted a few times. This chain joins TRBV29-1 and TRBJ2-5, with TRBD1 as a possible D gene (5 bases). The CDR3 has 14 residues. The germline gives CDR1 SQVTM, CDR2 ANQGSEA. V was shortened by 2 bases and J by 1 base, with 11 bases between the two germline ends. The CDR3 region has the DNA TGCAGCGTTGAAAGCTCAACAGGCCAAGAGACCCAGTACTTC. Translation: CSVESSTGQETQYF.

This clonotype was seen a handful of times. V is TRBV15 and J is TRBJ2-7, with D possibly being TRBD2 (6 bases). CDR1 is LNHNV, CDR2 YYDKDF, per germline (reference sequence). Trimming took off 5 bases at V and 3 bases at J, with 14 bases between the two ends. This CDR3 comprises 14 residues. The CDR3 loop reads CATSGRGTDYEQYF. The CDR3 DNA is TGTGCCACCAGCGGGAGAGGGACTGACTACGAGCAGTACTTC.

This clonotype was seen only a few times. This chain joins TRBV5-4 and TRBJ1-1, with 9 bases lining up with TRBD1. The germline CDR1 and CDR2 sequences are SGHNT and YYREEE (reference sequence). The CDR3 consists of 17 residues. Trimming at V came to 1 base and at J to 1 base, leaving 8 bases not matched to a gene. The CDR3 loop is CASSLSPGQGPNTEAFF. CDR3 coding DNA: TGTGCCAGCAGCTTGTCCCCGGGACAGGGACCGAACACTGAAGCTTTCTTT.

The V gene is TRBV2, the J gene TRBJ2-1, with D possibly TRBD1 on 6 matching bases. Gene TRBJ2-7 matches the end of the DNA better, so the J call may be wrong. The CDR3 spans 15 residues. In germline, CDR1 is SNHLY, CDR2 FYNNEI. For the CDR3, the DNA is TGTGCCAGCAGGCCCAGAACATTTGGGACACACGAGCAGTACTTC. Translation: CASRPRTFGTHEQYF.

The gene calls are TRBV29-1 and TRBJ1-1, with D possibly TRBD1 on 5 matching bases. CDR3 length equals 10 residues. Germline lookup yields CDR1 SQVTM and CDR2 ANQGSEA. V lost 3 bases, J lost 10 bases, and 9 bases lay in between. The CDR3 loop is CSVELGGAFF. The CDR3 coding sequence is TGCAGCGTTGAGCTGGGGGGAGCTTTCTTT.

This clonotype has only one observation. The CDR3, as DNA: TGCAGTGCTAGATCGCAGATCTACACCGGGGAGCTGTTTTTT. Translating gives CSARSQIYTGELFF. The chain has TRBV20-1 and TRBJ2-2; no definite D call. The CDR3 extends over 14 amino acids. The V gene lost 2 bases and the J gene lost 3 bases, with 10 bases spanning the gap. Looked up from germline, CDR1 is DFQATT and CDR2 is SNEGSKA (reference sequence).

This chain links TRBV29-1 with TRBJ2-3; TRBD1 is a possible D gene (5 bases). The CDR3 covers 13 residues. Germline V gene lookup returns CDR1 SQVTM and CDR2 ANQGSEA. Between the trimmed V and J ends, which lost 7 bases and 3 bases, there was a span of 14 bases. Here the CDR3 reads CSGHFRATDTQYF. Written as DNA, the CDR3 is TGCAGCGGCCACTTCAGGGCAACAGATACGCAGTATTTT.

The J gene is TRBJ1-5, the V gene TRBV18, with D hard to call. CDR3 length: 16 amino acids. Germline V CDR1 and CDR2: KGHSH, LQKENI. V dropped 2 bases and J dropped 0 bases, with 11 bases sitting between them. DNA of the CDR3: TGTGCCAGCTCACCAGATCAGTTACTTAGCAATCAGCCCCAGCATTTT. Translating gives CASSPDQLLSNQPQHF.

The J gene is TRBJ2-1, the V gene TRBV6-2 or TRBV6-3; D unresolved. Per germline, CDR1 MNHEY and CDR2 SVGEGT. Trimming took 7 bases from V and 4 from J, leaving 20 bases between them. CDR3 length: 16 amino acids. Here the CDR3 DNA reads TGTGCCAGCACCGACTTTGGTAGCAGAAATTACAATGAGCAGTTCTTC. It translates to CASTDFGSRNYNEQFF.

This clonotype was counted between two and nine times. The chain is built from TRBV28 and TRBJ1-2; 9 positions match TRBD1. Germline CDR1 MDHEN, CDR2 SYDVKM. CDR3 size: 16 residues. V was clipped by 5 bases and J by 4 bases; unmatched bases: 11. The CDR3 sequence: CASSPNHRGPGYGYTF. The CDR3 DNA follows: TGTGCCAGCAGTCCAAATCACAGGGGGCCGGGCTATGGCTACACCTTC.

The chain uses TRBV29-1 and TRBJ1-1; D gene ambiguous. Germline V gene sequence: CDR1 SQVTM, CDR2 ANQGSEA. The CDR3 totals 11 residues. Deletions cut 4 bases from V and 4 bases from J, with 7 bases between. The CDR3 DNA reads TGCAGCGTTGCCGCGGGCACTGAAGCTTTCTTT. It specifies CSVAAGTEAFF. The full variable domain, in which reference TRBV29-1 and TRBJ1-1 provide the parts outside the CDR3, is SAVISQKPSRDICQRGTSLTIQCQVDSQVTMMFWYRQQPGQSLTLIATANQGSEATYESGFVIDKFPISRPNLTFSTLTVSNMSPEDSSIYLCSVAAGTEAFFGQGTRLTVV.